This is a list of T cell receptor beta chains from one sample in a study of post-analysis software for immune sequencing data. TCRdb independently ran MiXCR on the PCR reads; one entry per CDR3 protein. Among around 440,000 distinct CDR3 sequences listed, roughly 46% were seen once. The source material was blood. The receptors here all came from a girl between 10 and 17 years old with multiple sclerosis. Both conserved end residues are part of each CDR3. D genes are given only for firm matches. Rows give clone size only sometimes, using once, few, many, or a class for an expanded clone.

v_call	j_call	clone_size	d_call	cdr3_aa	cdr3_nt
TRBV6-2/TRBV6-3	TRBJ2-7	few	TRBD2	CASNPNPSGRVHEQYF	TGTGCCAGCAACCCCAACCCAAGCGGGAGGGTCCACGAGCAGTACTTC
TRBV21-1	TRBJ1-1	once	.	CASSRTGDALSTEAFF	TGTGCCAGCAGCAGGACAGGGGACGCGTTGTCCACTGAAGCTTTCTTT
TRBV28	TRBJ2-3	.	.	CASSQEQRWDTQYF	TGTGCCAGCAGTCAAGAACAGAGATGGGATACGCAGTATTTT
TRBV5-8	TRBJ2-1	.	TRBD2	CASSRRLTLAGEPAYNEQFF	TGTGCCAGCAGCCGAAGACTTACACTAGCGGGAGAACCCGCCTACAATGAGCAGTTCTTC
TRBV29-1	TRBJ2-6	.	TRBD2	CSVESRGRHPGANVLTF	TGCAGCGTTGAGTCCCGCGGGAGACATCCTGGGGCCAACGTCCTGACTTTC
TRBV14	TRBJ2-5	few	.	CASSRLGETQYF	TGTGCCAGCAGCCGCCTCGGGGAGACCCAGTACTTC
TRBV29-1	TRBJ2-1	.	.	CSGITLTSYNEQFF	TGCAGCGGGATAACGTTAACCTCCTACAATGAGCAGTTCTTC
TRBV4-1	TRBJ2-7	.	TRBD1	CASSVQDRDSEQYF	TGCGCCAGCAGCGTCCAGGACAGGGATTCCGAGCAGTACTTC
TRBV12-3/TRBV12-4	TRBJ2-5	.	TRBD2	CASSLARLAGKETQYF	TGTGCCAGCAGTTTAGCGCGGCTAGCGGGAAAAGAGACCCAGTACTTC
TRBV6-4	TRBJ1-2	few	.	CASSDGGSAGYTF	TGTGCCAGCAGTGACGGGGGATCGGCTGGCTACACCTTC
TRBV29-1	TRBJ2-7	.	.	CSVVTRDIPYEQYF	TGCAGCGTGGTTACCCGGGACATCCCCTACGAGCAGTACTTC
TRBV6-5	TRBJ1-6	few	TRBD1	CASSDTDRDNSPLHF	TGTGCCAGCAGCGACACGGACAGGGATAATTCACCCCTCCACTTT
TRBV20-1	TRBJ2-3	few	.	CSARDQLTLAFTDTQYF	TGCAGTGCTAGAGATCAATTAACGCTAGCGTTCACAGATACGCAGTATTTT
TRBV11-1	TRBJ1-1	.	.	CASSFGVESLNTEAFF	TGTGCCAGCAGCTTCGGAGTGGAGAGTTTGAACACTGAAGCTTTCTTT
TRBV7-2	TRBJ2-3	few	.	CASRYVPGTDTQYF	TGTGCCAGCAGATATGTGCCCGGCACAGATACGCAGTATTTT
TRBV5-6	TRBJ2-7	few	TRBD2	CASSFRTSGSSEQYF	TGTGCCAGCAGCTTCCGGACTAGCGGGAGCAGCGAGCAGTACTTC
TRBV4-1	TRBJ2-7	few	TRBD2	CASSLLGAGGTYEQYF	TGCGCCAGCAGCCTATTAGGAGCGGGAGGCACCTACGAGCAGTACTTC
TRBV14	TRBJ1-2	.	.	CASSQARGTYGYTF	TGTGCCAGCAGCCAAGCAAGGGGCACCTATGGCTACACCTTC
TRBV7-3	TRBJ2-6	.	.	CASSPDGFPVLTF	TGTGCCAGCAGCCCGGACGGGTTCCCCGTCCTGACTTTC
TRBV7-9	TRBJ2-1	.	.	CASSAQQGNYNEQFF	TGTGCCAGCAGCGCCCAACAAGGAAACTACAATGAGCAGTTCTTC
TRBV7-2	TRBJ2-2	.	.	CASSLEGYTGELFF	TGTGCCAGCAGCTTAGAGGGTTACACCGGGGAGCTGTTTTTT
TRBV6-2/TRBV6-3	TRBJ2-1	.	TRBD2	CASSYPGLAYNEQFF	TGTGCCAGCAGTTACCCGGGACTAGCCTACAATGAGCAGTTCTTC
TRBV20-1	TRBJ2-7	.	TRBD1	CSARPQTGEVSEQYF	TGCAGTGCTAGACCTCAGACAGGGGAAGTTTCCGAGCAGTACTTC
TRBV6-5	TRBJ2-1	few	TRBD1	CASSTGTGTYNEQFF	TGTGCCAGCAGCACCGGGACAGGGACCTACAATGAGCAGTTCTTC
TRBV7-2	TRBJ2-5	.	.	CASSLVRPQYF	TGTGCCAGCAGCTTAGTAAGGCCCCAGTACTTC
TRBV10-3	TRBJ2-1	.	TRBD2	CAIRTSGSYDNEQFF	TGTGCCATCCGGACTAGCGGGAGTTACGACAATGAGCAGTTCTTC
TRBV20-1	TRBJ2-3	.	TRBD2	CSRLAGKTDTQYF	TGCAGCCGACTAGCGGGAAAAACAGATACGCAGTATTTT
TRBV5-5	TRBJ2-1	few	.	CASSLVGGTVSYNEQFF	TGTGCCAGCAGCCTCGTCGGGGGGACAGTGTCCTACAATGAGCAGTTCTTC
TRBV7-2	TRBJ2-7	.	TRBD2	CASSEYSGSFRGEQYF	TGTGCCAGCAGCGAGTATAGCGGGAGCTTTCGGGGCGAGCAGTACTTC
TRBV27	TRBJ2-1	.	TRBD1	CASSDNRGLDNEQFF	TGTGCCAGCAGTGACAACAGGGGGCTGGACAATGAGCAGTTCTTC
TRBV12-3/TRBV12-4	TRBJ2-3	once	TRBD2	CASSFASGDVGTQYF	TGTGCCAGCAGTTTCGCTAGCGGGGATGTGGGTACGCAGTATTTT
TRBV14	TRBJ1-1	.	TRBD1	CASSQRVLTGDLNTEAFF	TGTGCCAGCAGCCAAAGAGTTCTGACAGGGGACCTGAACACTGAAGCTTTCTTT
TRBV29-1	TRBJ2-7	.	.	CSVESGPLSYNEQYF	TGCAGCGTTGAATCAGGTCCCCTCTCCTACAATGAGCAGTACTTC
TRBV10-1	TRBJ2-1	.	.	CASSDPRDQCNEQFF	TGCGCCAGCAGTGACCCCCGGGACCAGTGCAATGAGCAGTTCTTC
TRBV20-1	TRBJ2-5	.	.	CSASGGNSETQYF	TGCAGTGCTAGTGGCGGGAACTCGGAGACCCAGTACTTC
TRBV20-1	TRBJ2-1	.	TRBD1	CSAERGTGTFHEQFF	TGCAGTGCTGAAAGGGGGACAGGGACATTCCATGAGCAGTTCTTC
TRBV7-9	TRBJ2-1	.	.	CASRPQGFFGSNEQFF	TGTGCCAGCAGACCTCAGGGGTTTTTCGGAAGCAATGAGCAGTTCTTC
TRBV20-1	TRBJ1-5	.	.	CSARARTETYSNQPQHF	TGCAGTGCTAGAGCACGGACAGAGACCTATAGCAATCAGCCCCAGCATTTT
TRBV28	TRBJ2-1	.	.	CASNFPLWGRWYEQFF	TGTGCCAGCAACTTTCCCCTTTGGGGGAGGTGGTATGAGCAGTTCTTC
TRBV20-1	TRBJ2-7	.	.	CSASRRTYEQYF	TGCAGTGCTAGCCGGCGAACCTACGAGCAGTACTTC
TRBV6-2/TRBV6-3	TRBJ2-3	.	TRBD2	CASSYSPRAGGTDTQYF	TGTGCCAGCAGTTACTCCCCCCGCGCGGGAGGCACAGATACGCAGTATTTT
TRBV7-8	TRBJ2-4	.	.	CASSRGPELAKNIQYF	TGTGCCAGCAGCCGGGGTCCCGAACTAGCCAAAAACATTCAGTACTTC
TRBV7-2	TRBJ2-1	.	TRBD2	CASSSPGLVNEQFF	TGTGCCAGCAGCTCACCGGGACTAGTTAATGAGCAGTTCTTC
TRBV5-6	TRBJ1-5	.	TRBD1	CANSPTGGSQPQHF	TGTGCCAACAGCCCAACAGGGGGCAGCCAGCCCCAGCATTTT
TRBV9	TRBJ2-1	.	.	CASSVGREVYNEQFF	TGTGCCAGCAGCGTAGGCCGCGAAGTTTACAATGAGCAGTTCTTC
TRBV29-1	TRBJ2-7	few	TRBD1	CSVLTGQGYKQYF	TGCAGCGTTCTGACAGGGCAAGGCTACAAGCAGTACTTC
TRBV5-5	TRBJ1-4	few	TRBD1	CASSWRQGSTNEKLFF	TGTGCCAGCAGCTGGCGACAGGGGTCAACTAATGAAAAACTGTTTTTT
TRBV27	TRBJ2-7	few	.	CASSSDTRSYEQYF	TGTGCCAGCAGTTCGGACACCCGCTCCTACGAGCAGTACTTC
TRBV6-4	TRBJ2-2	.	.	CASSDPDIAGELFF	TGTGCCAGCAGTGACCCTGACATAGCCGGGGAGCTGTTTTTT